This T cell receptor (beta chain) was captured in a study of CD8+ T cells in alopecia areata. Broader study findings: Many expanded lesional clones remained in scalp and blood on tofacitinib. Scalp clonality, along with expanded CD8+ clones among the top 100, was significantly decreased by tofacitinib.

Stated treatment: oral pan-JAK inhibitor, 5-10 mg twice daily. The CDR3 runs to 15 residues. Germline V CDR1 and CDR2: MNHEY, SMNVEV (reference sequence). The V and J ends lost 4 bases and 6 bases, in that order; junction bases with no gene match: 8. For this clone: Its specificity is unknown.

Extracted RNA was reverse transcribed into cDNA, the sequencing template. Assay used: immunoSEQ multiplex PCR; TCRdb lists only in-frame clones, some missing. This table holds hundreds of thousands of clones, over 45% found once. The chain combines TRBV27 with TRBJ1-5; 8 bases agree with TRBD1. The specimen was CD4+ T cells sorted from blood, collected at approximately week 52, from a patient treated with tofacitinib. This clonotype originated in a human donor with alopecia areata. The CDR3 loop is CASSSAQGGGQPQHF. CDR3 in DNA: TGTGCCAGCAGTTCGGCACAGGGGGGCGGTCAGCCCCAGCATTTT.